This section outlines one T cell receptor beta chain sequence together with its context. Source study methods: It was from reference gene primer amplification that nucleated cell counts were estimated. Assay used: immunoSEQ multiplex PCR; TCRdb lists only in-frame clones, some missing. V and J calls and clone size are given by that table; D and trimming were obtained from the DNA. The table lists over 300,000 clones, roughly 89% of them singletons, with 6.5% in the top ten. The sample comes from a study of blood T cell repertoires in COVID-19. Study summary: Collection of acute and convalescent COVID-19 samples took place in the United States, Italy and Spain. The cDNA or gDNA used as material had been derived from T cells, B-cell-depleted T cells, or PBMCs.

V lost 7 bases and J lost 7; bases outside the gene matches: 5. Germline-derived CDR1 and CDR2 are SQVTM and ANQGSEA. This CDR3 has 11 amino acids. Specimen: peripheral blood. The rearrangement joins TRBV29-1 to TRBJ1-1; 8 nucleotides match TRBD1. The sequence came from a man between 18 and 29 years old with active or convalescent COVID-19. CDR3 sequence: CSARGLGEAFF. DNA for the CDR3: TGCAGCGCCAGGGGGCTGGGTGAAGCTTTCTTT.